These T cell receptor beta chains were read from a single sample in a study of PD-1 blockade in classical Hodgkin lymphoma. TCRdb's copy holds only in-frame clones and misses some; the assay was immunoSEQ multiplex PCR. Found here are nearly 20,000 clones, about 80% of them singletons; the top ten hold about 41%. The sequenced sample was peripheral blood mononuclear cells (PBMCs), obtained before the fourth cycle of nivolumab. The receptors here all came from a human donor with classical Hodgkin lymphoma. Both conserved end residues are part of each CDR3. The D gene is left open where the match is weak. The size entry is marked missing in some rows and otherwise reads once, few, many or a size class.

abundance	v_gene	j_gene	d_gene	CDR3aa	CDR3nt
.	TRBV6-5	TRBJ2-3	TRBD2	CASRRLAEGADTQYF	TGTGCCAGCAGAAGACTAGCCGAAGGGGCAGATACGCAGTATTTT
.	TRBV19	TRBJ1-4	TRBD1	CASSTPGQFSGALFF	TGTGCCAGTAGTACCCCGGGACAGTTTTCGGGGGCACTGTTTTTT
.	TRBV6-5	TRBJ1-4	.	CASSYTLEPEKLFF	TGTGCCAGCAGTTACACCCTTGAGCCTGAAAAACTGTTTTTT
.	TRBV5-1	TRBJ2-7	.	CASSLEAGDAYEQYF	TGCGCCAGCAGCTTGGAGGCAGGTGACGCCTACGAGCAGTACTTC
.	TRBV11-3	TRBJ1-3	.	CASSLGMQGNTIYF	TGTGCCAGCAGCTTAGGAATGCAAGGAAACACCATATATTTT
.	TRBV19	TRBJ2-1	.	CASSFLANNEQFF	TGTGCCAGTAGTTTCCTAGCCAACAATGAGCAGTTCTTC
.	TRBV21-1	TRBJ2-7	.	CASSIGGLLAGVRTYEQYF	TGTGCCAGCAGCATTGGTGGTCTACTAGCGGGAGTGCGGACCTACGAGCAGTACTTC
.	TRBV6-1	TRBJ1-1	TRBD1	CASSERQGVGSEAFF	TGTGCCAGCAGTGAGAGACAGGGGGTAGGATCTGAAGCTTTCTTT
few	TRBV10-3	TRBJ2-7	TRBD2	CAIRTSGAPYEQYF	TGTGCCATCAGGACTAGCGGGGCCCCCTACGAGCAGTACTTC
.	TRBV16	TRBJ2-7	TRBD1	CASSQSGQGREQYF	TGTGCCAGCAGCCAATCTGGACAGGGTCGCGAGCAGTACTTC
.	TRBV5-4	TRBJ1-4	.	CASSLGQGNEKLFF	TGTGCCAGCAGCTTGGGTCAGGGGAACGAAAAACTGTTTTTT
.	TRBV4-2	TRBJ1-5	.	CASSQEERIQPQHF	TGTGCCAGCAGCCAAGAAGAGAGGATCCAGCCCCAGCATTTT
.	TRBV27	TRBJ2-5	.	CASSLSRTEETQYF	TGTGCCAGCAGTTTATCAAGGACAGAAGAGACCCAGTACTTC
.	TRBV15	TRBJ1-3	.	CATSIRGSGNTIYF	TGTGCCACCAGCATCCGGGGAAGTGGAAACACCATATATTTT
.	TRBV29-1	TRBJ1-1	TRBD1	CSVDVRGRAFF	TGCAGCGTTGATGTTAGGGGGCGAGCTTTCTTT
.	TRBV10-3	TRBJ1-5	.	CAISVEGTGNQPQHF	TGTGCCATCAGTGTGGAGGGAACGGGCAATCAGCCCCAGCATTTT
.	TRBV4-1	TRBJ2-7	.	CASSRSGENEAYEQYF	TGCGCCAGCAGCCGGAGTGGGGAGAACGAAGCCTACGAGCAGTACTTC
.	TRBV29-1	TRBJ1-2	.	CSVRGWETPYGYTF	TGCAGCGTTAGGGGTTGGGAGACTCCCTATGGCTACACCTTC
.	TRBV7-2	TRBJ1-4	.	CASSSLIGEKLFF	TGTGCCAGCAGCTCTTTAATTGGGGAAAAACTGTTTTTT
.	TRBV6-1	TRBJ1-2	.	CASSEALRIYGYTF	TGTGCCAGCAGTGAAGCTTTGAGGATTTATGGCTACACCTTC
.	TRBV29-1	TRBJ2-3	.	CSVEGGHLLGTDTQYF	TGCAGCGTTGAAGGGGGACATCTTCTTGGCACAGATACGCAGTATTTT
.	TRBV4-1	TRBJ2-7	.	CASSQGTYYEQYF	TGCGCCAGCAGCCAGGGGACCTATTACGAGCAGTACTTC
.	TRBV9	TRBJ1-1	.	CASSGGGAGTEAFF	TGTGCCAGCAGCGGGGGGGGTGCGGGCACTGAAGCTTTCTTT
.	TRBV7-2	TRBJ2-7	.	CASSPTGFRNEQYF	TGTGCCAGCAGCCCAACAGGGTTCAGGAACGAGCAGTACTTC
.	TRBV7-8	TRBJ2-7	TRBD2	CASSLTSGVYEQYF	TGTGCCAGCAGCTTAACTAGCGGGGTCTACGAGCAGTACTTC
.	TRBV4-1	TRBJ1-6	TRBD1	CASSQDGDRNNSPLHF	TGCGCCAGCAGCCAAGATGGGGACAGAAATAATTCACCCCTCCACTTT
.	TRBV6-6	TRBJ1-6	.	CASSPNYNSPLHF	TGTGCCAGCAGTCCAAACTATAATTCACCCCTCCACTTT
.	TRBV19	TRBJ2-2	.	CASRLGGLTGELFF	TGTGCCAGTAGGTTGGGGGGCCTCACCGGGGAGCTGTTTTTT
.	TRBV19	TRBJ1-2	.	CATTSGGPLNYGYTF	TGTGCCACCACATCCGGGGGGCCCCTTAACTATGGCTACACCTTC
few	TRBV6-5	TRBJ1-3	.	CASSYSAGSGNTIYF	TGTGCCAGCAGTTACTCCGCGGGAAGTGGAAACACCATATATTTT
.	TRBV6-6	TRBJ2-2	TRBD1	CASRQGVNTGELFF	TGTGCCAGCAGACAGGGGGTGAACACCGGGGAGCTGTTTTTT
.	TRBV9	TRBJ1-5	.	CASSVDGNQPQHF	TGTGCCAGCAGCGTAGACGGCAATCAGCCCCAGCATTTT
.	TRBV27	TRBJ1-2	TRBD1	CASRTGNNYGYTF	TGTGCCAGCAGGACAGGGAATAACTATGGCTACACCTTC
.	TRBV5-1	TRBJ2-1	TRBD2	CASTLAGGYNEQFF	TGCGCCAGTACACTGGCGGGGGGTTACAATGAGCAGTTCTTC
.	TRBV5-1	TRBJ1-1	.	CASTTDDGDTEAFF	TGCGCCAGCACGACAGATGACGGAGACACTGAAGCTTTCTTT
.	TRBV6-5	TRBJ1-5	.	CASWRENQPQHF	TGTGCCAGCTGGAGGGAAAATCAGCCCCAGCATTTT